A single sample is the source of the 15 T cell receptor beta chains below, sequenced in a study of T cell responses to AZD1222 COVID-19 vaccine. The data were produced by immunoSEQ multiplex PCR, yet TCRdb's version contains in-frame clones alone and is incomplete. The table shows 95,000 to 100,000 clones, with around 87% occurring only once. The sequencing here drew on peripheral blood, taken 28 days after the second AZD1222 dose. These TCRs come from an adult who received the AZD1222 COVID-19 vaccine.

CDR3 DNA sequence: TGTGCCAGCAGTCGACAGGGAAACACCATATATTTT. Translating gives CASSRQGNTIYF. V usage is TRBV28 and J usage is TRBJ1-3, with D possibly matching TRBD1 (5 bases). The germline V gene has CDR1 MDHEN and CDR2 SYDVKM. The V and J ends lost 5 bases and 4 bases respectively, with 6 bases between them. CDR3 size: 12 residues.

The J gene is TRBJ2-5, the V gene TRBV2, with 13 nucleotides matching TRBD2. The junction had 7 bases not matched to a gene; V was cut back by 5 bases and J by 4 bases. Per the germline V gene, CDR1 is SNHLY and CDR2 is FYNNEI. This CDR3 contains 16 residues. The CDR3 loop reads CASSKGLAGEAETQYF. CDR3 bases: TGTGCCAGCAGTAAAGGACTAGCGGGAGAGGCAGAGACCCAGTACTTC. Variable domain in full (rest from reference TRBV2 and TRBJ2-5): EPEVTQTPSHQVTQMGQEVILRCVPISNHLYFYWYRQILGQKVEFLVSFYNNEISEKSEIFDDQFSVERPDGSNFTLKIRSTKLEDSAMYFCASSKGLAGEAETQYFGPGTRLLVL.

This chain links TRBV30 with TRBJ2-1, with D unclear. Deletions cut 3 bases from V and 4 bases from J, with 7 bases between. Looked up from germline, CDR1 is GTSNPN and CDR2 is SVGIG (reference sequence). CDR3 length: 12 residues. CDR3: CAWSPGYNEQFF. CDR3 bases: TGTGCCTGGAGCCCAGGATACAATGAGCAGTTCTTC. The whole variable domain, filled in from reference TRBV30 and TRBJ2-1, reads SQTIHQWPATLVQPVGSPLSLECTVEGTSNPNLYWYRQAAGRGLQLLFYSVGIGQISSEVPQNLSASRPQDRQFILSSKKLLLSDSGFYLCAWSPGYNEQFFGPGTRLTVL.

The chain employs TRBV7-2 and TRBJ2-7; weak D call: TRBD2 (6 bases). Germline V gene sequence: CDR1 SGHTA, CDR2 FQGNSA. This CDR3 comprises 15 residues. Between the trimmed V and J ends, which lost 5 bases and 0 bases, there was a span of 14 bases. The DNA for the CDR3 is TGTGCCAGCAGCCCCCAGGGACTGATCTCCTACGAGCAGTACTTC. As protein: CASSPQGLISYEQYF.

The chain uses TRBV19 and TRBJ1-5, with D perhaps matching TRBD1 (6 bases). This CDR3 comprises 15 residues. V was pared by 3 bases and J by 0 bases, with 9 bases between. Germline V gives CDR1 LNHDA, CDR2 SQIVND (reference sequence). For the CDR3, the DNA is TGTGCCAGTAGTATTGGGACAAGTAGCAATCAGCCCCAGCATTTT. Protein sequence: CASSIGTSSNQPQHF.

The gene calls are TRBV29-1 and TRBJ1-2, with TRBD1 matching 7 bases. The germline CDR1 and CDR2 sequences are SQVTM and ANQGSEA. CDR3 size: 15 residues. V trimming: 6 bases; J trimming: 2 bases; junction bases outside the gene matches: 12. CDR3 residues: CSVQRRGQENYGYTF. The CDR3 nucleotides read TGCAGCGTCCAGAGGAGAGGACAGGAAAACTATGGCTACACCTTC.

V gene TRBV4-2 combines with J gene TRBJ2-2, with D possibly TRBD2 on 7 matching bases. Germline V gene sequence: CDR1 LGHNA, CDR2 YNFKEQ. The CDR3 totals 15 residues. V was pared by 2 bases and J by 6 bases, with 13 bases between. The CDR3 spells CASSQSRGAAGELFF. The CDR3, as DNA: TGTGCCAGCAGCCAATCTCGGGGGGCGGCCGGGGAGCTGTTTTTT.

The chain has TRBV6-2 or TRBV6-3 and TRBJ2-7; 8 bases match TRBD2. The germline gives CDR1 MNHEY, CDR2 SVGEGT. The trim removed 1 base at V and 3 bases at J, leaving 5 bases unmatched. The CDR3 is 15 residues long. CDR3 amino acids: CASSYLAGTSYEQYF. The CDR3 DNA sequence: TGTGCCAGCAGTTACTTGGCAGGGACTAGCTACGAGCAGTACTTC.

J is TRBJ1-3 and V is TRBV9; D gene uncertain. The CDR3 contains 17 residues. V was clipped by 2 bases and J by 0 bases, with 15 bases between them. Looked up from germline, CDR1 is SGDLS and CDR2 is YYNGEE. DNA of the CDR3: TGTGCCAGCAGCGTCTATGACTCGTCGAGCTCTGGAAACACCATATATTTT. Its protein is CASSVYDSSSSGNTIYF.

This chain links TRBV20-1 with TRBJ1-5; D might be TRBD1 (5 bases). The CDR3 is 13 residues long. Germline values: CDR1 DFQATT, CDR2 SNEGSKA (reference sequence). The V end lost 3 bases, the J end lost 2 bases, and 8 bases lay between the germline ends. CDR3 region: CSASLQGNQPQHF. The CDR3 DNA reads TGCAGTGCTAGTTTACAGGGCAATCAGCCCCAGCATTTT.

The chain joins TRBV7-9 to TRBJ2-3; TRBD1 might be the D (5 bases). Germline V gives CDR1 SEHNR, CDR2 FQNEAQ (reference sequence). The V gene lost 3 bases and the J gene lost 1 base, with 8 bases spanning the gap. The length of the CDR3 is 14 residues. The CDR3 is CASSFGAGTDTQYF. The CDR3 region has the DNA TGTGCCAGCAGCTTTGGGGCTGGCACAGATACGCAGTATTTT.

The chain employs TRBV10-3 and TRBJ2-7; D might be TRBD1 or TRBD2, each matching 5 bases. Trimming removed 7 bases from V and 5 bases from J, with 12 bases in between. Germline V gives CDR1 ENHRY, CDR2 SYGVKD. This CDR3 is built from 12 residues. CDR3 protein: CAIKGRVDEQYF. CDR3 in DNA: TGTGCCATCAAGGGACGGGTTGACGAGCAGTACTTC.

The chain recombines TRBV5-4 with TRBJ2-7; D is uncertain. Germline V gives CDR1 SGHNT, CDR2 YYREEE (reference sequence). Deletions cut 4 bases from V and 1 base from J, with 9 bases between. This CDR3 has 13 residues. The CDR3 bases are TGTGCCAGCAGCGGTGACACTTCCTACGAGCAGTACTTC. It translates to CASSGDTSYEQYF.

This chain joins TRBV14 and TRBJ1-3; 7 nucleotides line up with TRBD1. Unmatched junction bases numbered 10, after V lost 5 bases and J lost 0 bases. The germline CDR1 and CDR2 sequences are SGHDN and FVKESK. The CDR3 extends over 17 amino acids. The CDR3 reads CASSTTGAPFSGNTIYF. CDR3 DNA sequence: TGTGCCAGCAGCACCACAGGGGCTCCCTTCTCTGGAAACACCATATATTTT.

CDR3 region: CASTVRHRTEAFF. CDR3 DNA sequence: TGTGCCAGCACCGTTAGGCACAGGACTGAAGCTTTCTTT. The J gene is TRBJ1-1, the V gene TRBV12-3 or TRBV12-4; tentative D call: TRBD1 (5 bases). With 7 bases removed from V and 5 bases from J, the gap between germline ends came to 14 bases. The length of the CDR3 is 13 residues.